The clone carrying this T cell receptor (beta chain) was recorded only once. All recovered Cohort 3 donors got two negative PCRs, got clearance, or saw symptom resolution. This entry comes from a study of blood T cell repertoires in COVID-19. The germline V and J ends were trimmed by 5 bases and 4 bases, with 17 bases remaining between them. Germline values: CDR1 MNHEY, CDR2 SMNVEV (reference sequence). CDR3 length: 15 residues. Clones were sequenced by immunoSEQ multiplex PCR, and TCRdb holds only the in-frame ones, with some missing. The sample consists of some 160,000 clones, under 90% of them appearing once.

Sequenced sample: PBMCs or T cells enriched from blood (not recorded which). This sequence was found in a woman aged 55-69 years who had recovered from COVID-19. The chain employs TRBV27 and TRBJ1-1, with TRBD1 as a possible D gene (6 bases). The CDR3 nucleotides read TGTGCCAGCAGTCACCGGGACACTGGCGGCACTGAAGCTTTCTTT. Protein: CASSHRDTGGTEAFF.